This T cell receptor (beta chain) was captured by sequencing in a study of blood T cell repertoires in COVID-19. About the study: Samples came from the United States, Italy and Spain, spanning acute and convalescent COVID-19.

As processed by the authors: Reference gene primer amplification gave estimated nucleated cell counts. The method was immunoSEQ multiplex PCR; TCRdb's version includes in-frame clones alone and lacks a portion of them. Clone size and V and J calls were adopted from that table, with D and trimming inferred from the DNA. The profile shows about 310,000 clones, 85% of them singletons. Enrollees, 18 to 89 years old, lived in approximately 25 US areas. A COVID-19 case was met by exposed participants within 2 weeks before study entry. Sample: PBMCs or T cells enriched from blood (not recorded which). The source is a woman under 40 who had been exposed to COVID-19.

CDR3 protein: CASSPDRGSTEAFF. DNA for the CDR3: TGTGCCAGCAGCCCCGACAGGGGGTCCACTGAAGCTTTCTTT. The genes are TRBV7-2 and TRBJ1-1; 9 nucleotides agree with TRBD1. The CDR3 sequence is 14 residues long. The trim removed 5 bases at V and 4 bases at J, leaving 5 bases unmatched. Germline CDR1 is SGHTA and CDR2 is FQGNSA.